Below are 25 T cell receptor beta chains sequenced from a single sample in a study of T cell responses to AZD1222 COVID-19 vaccine. Assay: immunoSEQ multiplex PCR; the TCRdb copy retains only in-frame clones and omits some. The repertoire holds 95,000 to 150,000 clones, 89% seen once, with 4% to 5% in the top ten. This sample comprised peripheral blood, obtained on day 0 of AZD1222 vaccination. These receptors all stem from an adult in good health.

This chain joins TRBV18 and TRBJ1-2, with D unclear. The CDR3 is made up of 12 amino acids. Deletions cut 6 bases from V and 2 bases from J, with 7 bases between. The V gene's germline CDR1 is KGHSH and CDR2 LQKENI. CDR3 nucleotide sequence: TGTGCCAGCTCTCCAGGAAACTATGGCTACACCTTC. This encodes CASSPGNYGYTF.

The J gene is TRBJ2-1, the V gene TRBV7-9; 7 bases agree with TRBD2. Trimming cost V 5 bases and J 0 bases; bases outside gene matches: 10. The CDR3 is 17 amino acids. Germline CDR1 and CDR2: SEHNR and FQNEAQ (reference sequence). This CDR3 is CASSRTSARSSYNEQFF. DNA of the CDR3: TGTGCCAGCAGCCGTACTAGCGCTAGGAGCTCCTACAATGAGCAGTTCTTC.

The chain links TRBV19 to TRBJ2-5; the match to TRBD2 covers 16 bases. There are 17 residues in the CDR3. Trimming at V came to 2 bases and at J to 5 bases, leaving 5 bases not matched to a gene. The V gene's germline CDR1 is LNHDA and CDR2 SQIVND (reference sequence). The CDR3: CASSIRPGLAGGETQYF. For the CDR3, the DNA is TGTGCCAGTAGTATAAGACCGGGACTAGCGGGAGGGGAGACCCAGTACTTC. The variable domain in full, with the rest retrieved from reference TRBV19 and TRBJ2-5, is DGGITQSPKYLFRKEGQNVTLSCEQNLNHDAMYWYRQDPGQGLRLIYYSQIVNDFQKGDIAEGYSVSREKKESFPLTVTSAQKNPTAFYLCASSIRPGLAGGETQYFGPGTRLLVL.

This clone has just one count. The chain employs TRBV15 and TRBJ1-1, with D perhaps TRBD1 (5 bases). This CDR3 has 14 amino acids. Trimming left V 3 bases short and J 6 bases short, with 14 bases between. CDR1 is LNHNV and CDR2 is YYDKDF in the germline V gene (reference sequence). The CDR3 DNA reads as TGTGCCACCAGCAGGGGGCCGGGTGGGCCTGAAGCTTTCTTT. Translation: CATSRGPGGPEAFF.

The V gene is TRBV7-9, the J gene TRBJ1-1, with D hard to call. The length of the CDR3 is 13 residues. Germline V gene lookup returns CDR1 SEHNR and CDR2 FQNEAQ (reference sequence). Trimming removed 1 base at V and 3 bases at J, with 6 bases between. The CDR3 loop is CASSLVADTEAFF. The CDR3 DNA follows: TGTGCCAGCAGCTTAGTCGCGGACACTGAAGCTTTCTTT.

The chain joins TRBV9 to TRBJ2-3, with D tentatively TRBD2 (8 bases). Germline V gene lookup returns CDR1 SGDLS and CDR2 YYNGEE. The V end was cut by 0 bases, the J end by 4 bases, with 30 bases between. The CDR3 length is 21 residues. The CDR3 spells CASSVGSGGQSFLFMADTQYF. The CDR3 nucleotides are TGTGCCAGCAGCGTAGGAAGCGGGGGACAGAGTTTCCTATTCATGGCAGATACGCAGTATTTT.

For the CDR3, the DNA is TGTGCCAGCATACCTCAGGGTAACGCGAACACTGAAGCTTTCTTT. Translation: CASIPQGNANTEAFF. The rearrangement links TRBV27 to TRBJ1-1; D is perhaps TRBD1 (5 bases). Deletions cut 7 bases from V and 1 base from J, with 16 bases between. CDR3 length equals 15 residues. Germline lookup yields CDR1 MNHEY and CDR2 SMNVEV (reference sequence).

This rearrangement joins TRBV12-3 or TRBV12-4 to TRBJ2-2; no clear D. The CDR3 has 13 residues. Trimming pared 2 bases from V and 6 bases from J, leaving 7 bases between. The CDR3 DNA follows: TGTGCCAGCAGTTTAATGGGCCCCGGGGAGCTGTTTTTT. Its translation: CASSLMGPGELFF.

The chain couples TRBV7-2 to TRBJ1-5, with a weak D call TRBD1 (6 bases). This CDR3 is built from 15 residues. Trimming pared 5 bases from V and 3 bases from J, leaving 14 bases between. The V gene's germline CDR1 is SGHTA and CDR2 FQGNSA. The CDR3 DNA reads TGTGCCAGCAGCACACGACAGGCAGCCAATCAGCCCCAGCATTTT. It specifies CASSTRQAANQPQHF.

The V call is TRBV28, the J call TRBJ1-4; D remains unclear. The V end lost 4 bases, the J end lost 2 bases, and 14 bases lay between the germline ends. CDR3 length: 16 amino acids. Germline CDR1 and CDR2: MDHEN and SYDVKM. The CDR3 spells CASSSARNRTNEKLFF. The CDR3 DNA is TGTGCCAGCAGTTCTGCTCGGAACCGGACTAATGAAAAACTGTTTTTT.

CDR3 nucleotides: TGTGCCAGTAAGAAGAGCCTCGGGGCCAACGTCCTGACTTTC. This codes for CASKKSLGANVLTF. The chain has TRBV19 and TRBJ2-6; D gene unclear. Per the germline V gene, CDR1 is LNHDA and CDR2 is SQIVND (reference sequence). This CDR3 has 14 amino acids. V lost 7 bases to trimming and J lost 4 bases, with 11 bases between them.

The chain couples TRBV4-2 to TRBJ1-4; TRBD1 agrees at 7 bases. J gave up 0 bases and V 2 bases, and 9 bases lay outside the gene matches. Per the germline V gene, CDR1 is LGHNA and CDR2 is YNFKEQ. The CDR3 runs to 18 residues. The CDR3 is CASSQNSPTGATNEKLFF. CDR3 nucleotide sequence: TGTGCCAGCAGCCAAAATAGCCCCACAGGGGCAACTAATGAAAAACTGTTTTTT.

This clone has just one count. The chain couples TRBV7-9 to TRBJ1-4; D is unclear. Trimming pared 5 bases from V and 6 bases from J, leaving 13 bases between. Germline V gives CDR1 SEHNR, CDR2 FQNEAQ (reference sequence). This CDR3 has 14 amino acids. For the CDR3, the DNA is TGTGCCAGCAGCACCTACGGAATGTATGAAAAACTGTTTTTT. Protein: CASSTYGMYEKLFF. The full variable domain, with the rest looked up from reference TRBV7-9 and TRBJ1-4, is DTGVSQNPRHKITKRGQNVTFRCDPISEHNRLYWYRQTLGQGPEFLTYFQNEAQLEKSRLLSDRFSAERPKGSFSTLEIQRTEQGDSAMYLCASSTYGMYEKLFFGSGTQLSVL.

J is TRBJ2-1 and V is TRBV2; TRBD1 matches at 9 bases. The V and J ends lost 6 bases and 9 bases, in that order; junction bases with no gene match: 6. CDR1 is SNHLY and CDR2 is FYNNEI in the germline V gene. The CDR3 sequence is 13 residues long. CDR3: CASRSGTGSEQFF. The CDR3 DNA is TGTGCCAGCAGGTCCGGGACAGGGAGTGAGCAGTTCTTC.

V is TRBV11-2 and J is TRBJ2-4; D unclear. The CDR3 runs to 16 residues. Between the trimmed V and J ends, which lost 5 bases and 0 bases, there was a span of 14 bases. Germline assignment: CDR1 SGHAT and CDR2 FQNNGV. The CDR3 region is CASSRRGTIAKNIQYF. Here the CDR3 DNA reads TGTGCCAGCAGCCGTAGAGGTACAATAGCCAAAAACATTCAGTACTTC.

The chain recombines TRBV10-3 with TRBJ2-1; TRBD1 or TRBD2 may be the D gene (5 bases each). The V gene lost 2 bases and the J gene lost 3 bases, with 11 bases spanning the gap. This CDR3 spans 15 amino acids. CDR1 and CDR2 (germline): ENHRY, SYGVKD. The CDR3 region has the DNA TGTGCCATCAGTGAGCGGGACGCCCTCTACAATGAGCAGTTCTTC. Residues: CAISERDALYNEQFF.

The CDR3 DNA sequence: TGTGCCAGCAGTGGACAGGGGGCGCCCGAGCAGTACTTC. It yields the protein CASSGQGAPEQYF. The V call is TRBV2, the J call TRBJ2-7, with TRBD1 matching over 10 bases. V lost 4 bases and J lost 6; bases outside the gene matches: 3. CDR1 and CDR2 from the germline V gene are SNHLY and FYNNEI. The CDR3 has 13 amino acids.

The chain combines TRBV6-4 with TRBJ1-2; a possible D gene is TRBD1 (5 bases). With 6 bases removed from V and 2 bases from J, the gap between germline ends came to 13 bases. This CDR3 is 14 amino acids long. CDR1 and CDR2 from the germline V gene are MRHNA and SNTAGT. In DNA form, the CDR3 reads TGTGCCAGCAGACCCGCCGGGGGAAACTATGGCTACACCTTC. It specifies CASRPAGGNYGYTF.

The chain carries TRBV12-5 and TRBJ2-1; 7 bases map to TRBD2. Germline V gene sequence: CDR1 LGHNT, CDR2 FRNRAP. The V and J ends lost 5 bases and 5 bases, in that order; junction bases with no gene match: 3. The CDR3 runs to 13 residues. The CDR3 sequence is CASGPSGDNEQFF. CDR3 bases: TGTGCTAGTGGTCCTAGCGGCGACAATGAGCAGTTCTTC.

The chain joins TRBV6-5 to TRBJ1-1; D gene uncertain. This CDR3 is built from 16 residues. CDR1 and CDR2 from the germline V gene are MNHEY and SVGAGI. The V gene lost 2 bases and the J gene lost 0 bases, with 13 bases spanning the gap. This CDR3 is CASSYPDGLMNTEAFF. The CDR3 DNA sequence: TGTGCCAGCAGTTACCCTGACGGTCTCATGAACACTGAAGCTTTCTTT.

This chain connects TRBV5-1 to TRBJ2-3; TRBD2 aligns across 7 bases. The ends lost 2 bases at V and 3 bases at J; junction bases unmatched: 6. Germline V CDR1 and CDR2: SGHRS, YFSETQ. This CDR3 is built from 15 residues. The CDR3 nucleotides are TGCGCCAGCAGCTTTTTAGGGAGGGAGACAGATACGCAGTATTTT. Its translation is CASSFLGRETDTQYF.

The count of this clone is one. CDR3 in DNA: TGTGCCAGCACCAAATTTCCGGGACAGAGCTCCTATAATTCACCCCTCCACTTT. This encodes CASTKFPGQSSYNSPLHF. The chain employs TRBV2 and TRBJ1-6; 7 bases fit TRBD1. Per germline, CDR1 SNHLY and CDR2 FYNNEI. V shed 7 bases and J 0 bases; nucleotides not matched to a gene: 12. The CDR3 is 18 residues long.

The genes are TRBV27 and TRBJ2-7; the D is unclear. The ends were cut back, 5 bases at V and 2 bases at J, with 13 bases in the middle. CDR1 MNHEY and CDR2 SMNVEV come from the germline V gene (reference sequence). This CDR3 is 14 amino acids long. In DNA form, the CDR3 reads TGTGCCAGCAGTCCCTATGACACGACCTACGAGCAGTACTTC. This gives the protein CASSPYDTTYEQYF.

The V call is TRBV7-2, the J call TRBJ2-7, with 7 positions matching TRBD1. V shed 6 bases and J 2 bases; nucleotides not matched to a gene: 7. CDR1 is SGHTA and CDR2 is FQGNSA in the germline V gene. The CDR3 is 14 residues long. The CDR3 here is CASRRDRSTYEQYF. In DNA form, the CDR3 reads TGTGCCAGCAGGAGGGACAGATCGACCTACGAGCAGTACTTC. Drawing the rest from reference TRBV7-2 and TRBJ2-7, the complete variable domain is GAGVSQSPSNKVTEKGKDVELRCDPISGHTALYWYRQSLGQGLEFLIYFQGNSAPDKSGLPSDRFSAERTGGSVSTLTIQRTQQEDSAVYLCASRRDRSTYEQYFGPGTRLTVT.

The rearrangement links TRBV24-1 to TRBJ2-3; no clear D gene. The CDR3 totals 12 residues. V lost 12 bases and J 2 bases, leaving 11 bases between the germline ends. Germline V gene lookup returns CDR1 KGHDR and CDR2 SFDVKD. CDR3 DNA: TGTGCCTCCTCAACCGACACAGATACGCAGTATTTT. It is translated as CASSTDTDTQYF.